These T cell receptor beta chains were read from a single sample in a study of T cells in localized non-small cell lung cancer. Using immunoSEQ multiplex PCR, the repertoire was profiled, and TCRdb retains in-frame clones only, with some absent. The sample records 7,700 or so clones, around 92% being singletons. The material sequenced was peripheral blood mononuclear cells, taken before any cancer treatment. The source of these receptors is an older male donor with stage II lung adenocarcinoma. CDR3s include the opening cysteine and the closing phenylalanine or tryptophan. D genes are given only for firm matches. Clone size appears in some rows only: once, few, many, or a class for an expanded clone.

D: -; J: TRBJ2-2; V: TRBV20-1; size: once; CDR3: CSASRTGELFF; DNA: TGCAGTGCCTCCCGGACCGGGGAGCTGTTTTTT
D: -; J: TRBJ1-5; V: TRBV6-5; size: -; CDR3: CASRGSDLWPQHF; DNA: TGTGCCAGCAGAGGGTCCGACTTGTGGCCCCAGCATTTT
D: -; J: TRBJ1-1; V: TRBV21-1; size: -; CDR3: CASSEDRGMNTEAFF; DNA: TGTGCCAGCAGCGAGGACAGGGGGATGAACACTGAAGCTTTCTTT
D: -; J: TRBJ2-1; V: TRBV30; size: -; CDR3: CAWTTRDEQFF; DNA: TGTGCCTGGACGACACGGGATGAGCAGTTCTTC
D: -; J: TRBJ1-5; V: TRBV27; size: once; CDR3: CASSRVSNQPQHF; DNA: TGTGCCAGCAGTAGGGTTAGCAATCAGCCCCAGCATTTT
D: TRBD2; J: TRBJ2-3; V: TRBV10-2; size: -; CDR3: CASTPGLGRADTQYF; DNA: TGCGCCAGCACACCGGGACTAGGCCGGGCAGATACGCAGTATTTT
D: -; J: TRBJ2-2; V: TRBV6-5; size: -; CDR3: CAVGEIGELFF; DNA: TGTGCCGTAGGGGAAATCGGGGAGCTGTTTTTT
D: TRBD1; J: TRBJ1-1; V: TRBV9; size: -; CDR3: CASSGTGSTEAFF; DNA: TGTGCCAGCAGCGGGACAGGGAGCACTGAAGCTTTCTTT
D: -; J: TRBJ2-7; V: TRBV6-1; size: -; CDR3: CASSEARSGRFSYEQYF; DNA: TGTGCCAGCAGTGAAGCTCGGTCAGGGAGGTTTTCATACGAGCAGTACTTC
D: TRBD2; J: TRBJ2-3; V: TRBV7-2; size: -; CDR3: CASSPSGGSTDTQYF; DNA: TGTGCCAGCAGCCCCAGCGGGGGGAGCACAGATACGCAGTATTTT
D: TRBD1; J: TRBJ2-3; V: TRBV7-2; size: -; CDR3: CASSFSALTVWTGYF; DNA: TGTGCCAGCAGCTTCTCAGCCCTGACAGTCTGGACAGGGTATTTT
D: -; J: TRBJ1-2; V: TRBV28; size: -; CDR3: CASARNYGYTF; DNA: TGTGCCAGCGCCCGGAACTATGGCTACACCTTC
D: TRBD1; J: TRBJ1-6; V: TRBV29-1; size: -; CDR3: CSATTGGNSPLHF; DNA: TGCAGCGCTACGACAGGGGGCAATTCACCCCTCCACTTT
D: -; J: TRBJ1-1; V: TRBV9; size: -; CDR3: CASSVDQGWTEAFF; DNA: TGTGCCAGCAGCGTAGATCAGGGATGGACTGAAGCTTTCTTT
D: -; J: TRBJ2-2; V: TRBV18; size: -; CDR3: CASSPSGNGELFF; DNA: TGTGCCAGCTCACCGTCGGGGAACGGGGAGCTGTTTTTT
D: -; J: TRBJ2-6; V: TRBV18; size: -; CDR3: CASSFLTGNSGANVLTF; DNA: TGTGCCAGCTCATTTTTGACAGGCAACTCTGGGGCCAACGTCCTGACTTTC
D: -; J: TRBJ2-7; V: TRBV5-5; size: -; CDR3: CASSFTSSPHGVDYEQYF; DNA: TGTGCCAGCAGCTTTACTTCGTCCCCTCATGGGGTTGACTACGAGCAGTACTTC
D: TRBD1; J: TRBJ2-2; V: TRBV10-1; size: -; CDR3: CASSQGTGVKTGELFF; DNA: TGCGCCAGCAGTCAAGGGACAGGGGTAAAAACCGGGGAGCTGTTTTTT
D: -; J: TRBJ1-5; V: TRBV15; size: -; CDR3: CATSREAPGSYQPQHF; DNA: TGTGCCACCAGCAGAGAGGCCCCAGGGTCCTATCAGCCCCAGCATTTT
D: -; J: TRBJ2-7; V: TRBV2; size: once; CDR3: CASSEGHLVGAYEQYF; DNA: TGTGCCAGCAGTGAGGGCCACTTAGTAGGGGCCTACGAGCAGTACTTC
D: -; J: TRBJ2-1; V: TRBV7-8; size: -; CDR3: CASSFDRGPANEQFF; DNA: TGTGCCAGCAGCTTTGACCGGGGTCCGGCCAATGAGCAGTTCTTC
D: TRBD1; J: TRBJ2-7; V: TRBV18; size: -; CDR3: CASSPPGQGVYEQYF; DNA: TGTGCCAGCTCACCTCCGGGACAGGGGGTCTACGAGCAGTACTTC
D: TRBD2; J: TRBJ2-2; V: TRBV19; size: -; CDR3: CASSIAPLAGGGTGELFF; DNA: TGTGCCAGTAGTATAGCCCCTCTAGCGGGGGGCGGTACCGGGGAGCTGTTTTTT
D: -; J: TRBJ2-3; V: TRBV18; size: -; CDR3: CASSKDLPSTDTQYF; DNA: TGTGCCAGCTCTAAGGACCTCCCGTCAACAGATACGCAGTATTTT
D: -; J: TRBJ2-5; V: TRBV11-2; size: -; CDR3: CASSVGIGGETQYF; DNA: TGTGCCAGCAGCGTAGGGATCGGGGGAGAGACCCAGTACTTC
D: TRBD1; J: TRBJ1-4; V: TRBV2; size: -; CDR3: CASGGTATNEKLFF; DNA: TGTGCCAGCGGAGGGACAGCAACTAATGAAAAACTGTTTTTT
D: TRBD1; J: TRBJ1-4; V: TRBV27; size: -; CDR3: CASRPTGDEKLFF; DNA: TGTGCCAGCAGGCCTACAGGGGATGAAAAACTGTTTTTT
D: -; J: TRBJ1-1; V: TRBV19; size: -; CDR3: CASSISGSMGTEAFF; DNA: TGTGCCAGTAGTATTTCGGGCAGTATGGGCACTGAAGCTTTCTTT
D: TRBD1; J: TRBJ2-3; V: TRBV27; size: -; CDR3: CASSPGTGATTDTQYF; DNA: TGTGCCAGCAGTCCGGGGACAGGGGCGACCACAGATACGCAGTATTTT
D: -; J: TRBJ1-1; V: TRBV7-9; size: -; CDR3: CASSFGGLNTEAFF; DNA: TGTGCCAGCAGTTTCGGGGGCCTGAACACTGAAGCTTTCTTT
D: -; J: TRBJ1-1; V: TRBV29-1; size: -; CDR3: CSFRTVGTEAFF; DNA: TGCAGCTTCCGAACCGTGGGCACTGAAGCTTTCTTT
D: -; J: TRBJ1-2; V: TRBV7-2; size: -; CDR3: CASSLLAGTYYGYTF; DNA: TGTGCCAGCAGCTTATTAGCGGGAACATACTATGGCTACACCTTC
D: TRBD1; J: TRBJ2-5; V: TRBV5-1; size: -; CDR3: CASSPGTAYQETQYF; DNA: TGCGCCAGCAGCCCGGGGACAGCCTACCAAGAGACCCAGTACTTC
D: TRBD2; J: TRBJ2-1; V: TRBV5-5; size: -; CDR3: CASSLEAGGPYNEQFF; DNA: TGTGCCAGCAGCTTGGAGGCGGGGGGCCCCTACAATGAGCAGTTCTTC
D: TRBD1; J: TRBJ1-1; V: TRBV27; size: -; CDR3: CATRTGPNTEAFF; DNA: TGTGCCACCCGGACAGGGCCTAACACTGAAGCTTTCTTT
D: -; J: TRBJ1-2; V: TRBV30; size: -; CDR3: CAWSLTGGGYTF; DNA: TGTGCCTGGAGTTTAACAGGAGGTGGCTACACCTTC
D: -; J: TRBJ1-1; V: TRBV7-9; size: few; CDR3: CASSSPQGRLNTEAFF; DNA: TGTGCCAGCAGCAGCCCCCAGGGACGGTTGAACACTGAAGCTTTCTTT
D: -; J: TRBJ1-4; V: TRBV5-4; size: once; CDR3: CASSFYRGGSANEKLFF; DNA: TGTGCCAGCAGCTTTTATAGGGGAGGATCGGCTAATGAAAAACTGTTTTTT
D: -; J: TRBJ2-3; V: TRBV7-9; size: -; CDR3: CASSFYIGVDPADTQYF; DNA: TGTGCCAGCAGCTTCTATATTGGGGTAGACCCTGCAGATACGCAGTATTTT
D: TRBD1; J: TRBJ1-5; V: TRBV19; size: -; CDR3: CASNSGGFDQPQHF; DNA: TGTGCCAGTAACTCAGGGGGTTTCGATCAGCCCCAGCATTTT
D: -; J: TRBJ1-1; V: TRBV5-6; size: -; CDR3: CASSWGRVSTEAFF; DNA: TGTGCCAGCAGCTGGGGGCGCGTTAGCACTGAAGCTTTCTTT
D: TRBD1; J: TRBJ1-4; V: TRBV14; size: -; CDR3: CASSQGTGALKLFF; DNA: TGTGCCAGCAGCCAAGGGACAGGGGCGTTAAAACTGTTTTTT
D: -; J: TRBJ1-5; V: TRBV19; size: -; CDR3: CASSIQGRNQPQHF; DNA: TGTGCCAGTAGTATACAGGGACGCAATCAGCCCCAGCATTTT
D: -; J: TRBJ2-5; V: TRBV5-6; size: -; CDR3: CASSVGPDYFPEKETQYF; DNA: TGCGCCAGCAGCGTTGGTCCGGACTATTTCCCCGAAAAAGAGACCCAGTACTTC
D: TRBD2; J: TRBJ2-5; V: TRBV5-4; size: -; CDR3: CASRVSGGARETQYF; DNA: TGTGCCAGCAGGGTTAGCGGGGGGGCAAGAGAGACCCAGTACTTC
D: -; J: TRBJ2-1; V: TRBV5-4; size: -; CDR3: CASSLAGPSYNEQFF; DNA: TGTGCCAGCAGCTTGGCGGGGCCATCCTACAATGAGCAGTTCTTC
D: TRBD1; J: TRBJ1-1; V: TRBV6-5; size: -; CDR3: CASRDRGLNTEAFF; DNA: TGTGCCAGCAGGGACAGGGGATTAAACACTGAAGCTTTCTTT
D: TRBD1; J: TRBJ2-7; V: TRBV30; size: -; CDR3: CAWRDPGQGTHEQYF; DNA: TGTGCCTGGAGAGACCCGGGACAGGGGACCCACGAGCAGTACTTC
D: -; J: TRBJ1-2; V: TRBV19; size: -; CDR3: CASSNEGYYGYTF; DNA: TGTGCCAGTAGTAACGAGGGGTACTATGGCTACACCTTC
D: -; J: TRBJ1-5; V: TRBV4-1; size: -; CDR3: CASSQDTSLGTQHF; DNA: TGCGCCAGCAGCCAAGATACCTCCCTGGGGACCCAGCATTTT
D: -; J: TRBJ1-5; V: TRBV7-8; size: -; CDR3: CASSSHRVAKNQPQHF; DNA: TGTGCCAGCAGCTCCCACCGGGTCGCAAAGAATCAGCCCCAGCATTTT
D: -; J: TRBJ1-2; V: TRBV19; size: -; CDR3: CAGTAGGRGYTF; DNA: TGTGCCGGTACGGCTGGGGGCAGGGGCTACACCTTC
D: -; J: TRBJ2-5; V: TRBV2; size: -; CDR3: CASGPSETQYF; DNA: TGTGCCAGCGGACCCAGCGAGACCCAGTACTTC
D: TRBD1; J: TRBJ1-1; V: TRBV5-1; size: -; CDR3: CASRLTGTGRKNTEAFF; DNA: TGCGCCAGCAGGTTGACCGGGACAGGGAGGAAGAACACTGAAGCTTTCTTT
D: -; J: TRBJ2-1; V: TRBV30; size: -; CDR3: CAWSVQSNNEQFF; DNA: TGTGCCTGGAGTGTACAATCCAACAATGAGCAGTTCTTC
D: -; J: TRBJ2-7; V: TRBV6-5; size: -; CDR3: CASSRESGEQYF; DNA: TGTGCCAGCAGTAGGGAGTCGGGGGAGCAGTACTTC
D: TRBD1; J: TRBJ2-3; V: TRBV5-1; size: -; CDR3: CASSPGGRGDTQYF; DNA: TGCGCCAGCAGCCCAGGGGGCAGGGGAGATACGCAGTATTTT
D: -; J: TRBJ1-1; V: TRBV6-6; size: -; CDR3: CASSGVSEAFF; DNA: TGTGCCAGCAGTGGGGTCAGTGAAGCTTTCTTT